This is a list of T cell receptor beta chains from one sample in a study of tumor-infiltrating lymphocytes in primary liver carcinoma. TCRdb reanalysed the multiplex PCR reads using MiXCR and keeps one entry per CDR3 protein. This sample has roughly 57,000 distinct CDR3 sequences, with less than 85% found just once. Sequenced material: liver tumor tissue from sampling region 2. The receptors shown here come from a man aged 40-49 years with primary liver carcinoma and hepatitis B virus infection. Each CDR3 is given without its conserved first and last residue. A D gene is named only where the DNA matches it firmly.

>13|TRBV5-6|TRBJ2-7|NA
ASSFMASRTYEQY
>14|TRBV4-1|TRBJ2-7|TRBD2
ASSYSLAEPLYEQY
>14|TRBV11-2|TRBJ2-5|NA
ASSQAPGLGKETQY
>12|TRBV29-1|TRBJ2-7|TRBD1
GIQVTGGEGEQY
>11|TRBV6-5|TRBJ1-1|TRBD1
ASNQQGSTEAF
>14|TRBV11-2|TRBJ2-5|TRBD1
ASSLRAGGSGETQY
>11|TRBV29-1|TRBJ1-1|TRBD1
STPGQLVAEAF
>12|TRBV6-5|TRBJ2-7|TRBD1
ASPSGTGYNEQY
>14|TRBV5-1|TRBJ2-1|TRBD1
ASGSFGTGGYNEQF
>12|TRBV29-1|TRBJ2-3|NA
SVDRTEGSDTQY
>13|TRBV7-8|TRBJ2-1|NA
ANSIGTLNYNEQF
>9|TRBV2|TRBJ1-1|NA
ASSPTGEAF
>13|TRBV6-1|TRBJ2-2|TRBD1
ASRTGGGGAGEPF
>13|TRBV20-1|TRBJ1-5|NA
SARQATGGNQPQH
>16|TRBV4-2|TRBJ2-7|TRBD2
VNSGKPGLAGGPHEQY
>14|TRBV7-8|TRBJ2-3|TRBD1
ASTLKGAQNRDTQY
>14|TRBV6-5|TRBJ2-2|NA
TSSYSLWPAGGELF
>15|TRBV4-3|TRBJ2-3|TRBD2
PSSQDTDTGGTDTQY
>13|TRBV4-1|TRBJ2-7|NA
ASSQVGPNSYEQY
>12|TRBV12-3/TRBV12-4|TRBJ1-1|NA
ANCAGTLNTEAF
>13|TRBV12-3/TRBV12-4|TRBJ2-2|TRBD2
ASSLAGGPYGELS
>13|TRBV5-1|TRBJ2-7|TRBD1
ASSSWTGPSYEQY
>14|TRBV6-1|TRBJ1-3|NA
ANSTPGSGRINTIY
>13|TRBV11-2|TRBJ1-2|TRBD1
ATSYTGGSFPDYT
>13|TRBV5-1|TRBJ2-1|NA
ASTEPGRGWNEQF
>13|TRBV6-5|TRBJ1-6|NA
VSRHRRVNNSPLH
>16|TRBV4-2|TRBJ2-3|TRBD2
ASSQEALLAGATGTQY